The 13 T cell receptor beta chains reported below all come from one sample, sequenced in a study of blood T cell repertoires in COVID-19. Assay used: immunoSEQ multiplex PCR; TCRdb lists only in-frame clones, some missing. This table holds 280,000 or so clones, roughly 89% found once. Specimen: PBMCs or T cells enriched from blood (not recorded which). The source is a woman aged 40 to 49 who had recovered from COVID-19.

The rearrangement joins TRBV3-1 (or the pseudogene TRBV3-2) to TRBJ2-7; 10 nucleotides match TRBD2. CDR3 size: 15 residues. Germline assignment: CDR1 LGHDT and CDR2 YNNKEL (reference sequence). V shed 4 bases and J 6 bases; nucleotides not matched to a gene: 9. The CDR3 bases are TGTGCCAGCAGCCCAACCGGGACTAGCGAGGGCGAGCAGTACTTC. This codes for CASSPTGTSEGEQYF.

V and J are TRBV28 and TRBJ2-3, with 9 bases that match TRBD2. J gave up 1 base and V 2 bases, and 10 bases lay outside the gene matches. The CDR3 totals 18 residues. The germline gives CDR1 MDHEN, CDR2 SYDVKM. The CDR3 nucleotides read TGTGCCAGCAGTTTAATAAGTAGTCTAGCGGGACGCACAGATACGCAGTATTTT. Protein sequence: CASSLISSLAGRTDTQYF.

The chain joins TRBV30 to TRBJ1-4; 7 bases fit TRBD1. The CDR3 runs to 18 residues. Trimming removed 3 bases from V and 0 bases from J; junction bases left unmatched: 13. The germline V gene has CDR1 GTSNPN and CDR2 SVGIG (reference sequence). CDR3 sequence reads: CAWRGHRGPLATNEKLFF. CDR3 DNA sequence: TGTGCCTGGAGGGGGCACAGGGGTCCCTTGGCAACTAATGAAAAACTGTTTTTT.

The chain couples TRBV5-6 to TRBJ2-7; 14 nucleotides line up with TRBD2. Unmatched junction bases numbered 4, after V lost 3 bases and J lost 2 bases. Per the germline V gene, CDR1 is SGHDT and CDR2 is YYEEEE. The CDR3 runs to 16 residues. In DNA, the CDR3 is TGTGCCAGCAGCTCGAGGGGACTAGCGGGGGCCTACGAGCAGTACTTC. Amino acids: CASSSRGLAGAYEQYF.

The chain uses TRBV12-3 or TRBV12-4 and TRBJ2-7; D unclear. This CDR3 has 13 residues. V lost 8 bases and J lost 0, with 11 bases in between. The CDR3: CASSEPSSYEQYF. The CDR3 bases are TGTGCCAGCTCCGAACCTAGCTCCTACGAGCAGTACTTC.

The chain is built from TRBV29-1 and TRBJ2-1; D is perhaps TRBD1 (6 bases). The CDR3 sequence is 13 residues long. Looked up from germline, CDR1 is SQVTM and CDR2 is ANQGSEA. Deletions cut 4 bases from V and 6 bases from J, with 13 bases between. The chain's CDR3 is CSVGKGGINEQFF. DNA for the CDR3: TGCAGCGTTGGCAAAGGGGGTATCAATGAGCAGTTCTTC.

The rearrangement links TRBV7-9 to TRBJ2-5; D is unresolved. The CDR3 is made up of 13 amino acids. The V end lost 1 base, the J end lost 5 bases, and 8 bases lay between the germline ends. Germline values: CDR1 SEHNR, CDR2 FQNEAQ (reference sequence). The CDR3 region is CASSLVNLETQYF. The CDR3 DNA sequence: TGTGCCAGCAGCTTAGTAAATCTGGAGACCCAGTACTTC.

This clone came up once. The rearrangement joins TRBV7-6 to TRBJ2-5; no clear D gene. CDR1 and CDR2 from the germline V gene are SGHVS and FNYEAQ. The CDR3 covers 15 residues. Trimming removed 1 base at V and 4 bases at J, with 13 bases between. As DNA, the CDR3 is TGTGCCAGCAGCTTAGGCAGAGACAACAGAGAGACCCAGTACTTC. Protein product: CASSLGRDNRETQYF. Combining the CDR3 with reference TRBV7-6 and TRBJ2-5 gives the whole variable domain GAGVSQSPRYKVTKRGQDVALRCDPISGHVSLYWYRQALGQGPEFLTYFNYEAQQDKSGLPNDRFSAERPEGSISTLTIQRTEQRDSAMYRCASSLGRDNRETQYFGPGTRLLVL.

The chain recombines TRBV28 with TRBJ1-6; no clear D. This CDR3 has 14 residues. The V and J ends lost 3 bases and 11 bases respectively, with 14 bases between them. The germline V gene encodes CDR1 MDHEN and CDR2 SYDVKM. CDR3 coding DNA: TGTGCCAGCAGTTTGGGCGGGCCCAAGACACCCCTCCACTTT. It yields the protein CASSLGGPKTPLHF.

This clone was recorded a few times. CDR3 sequence reads: CASSIIFSRGYEKLFF. The CDR3 DNA follows: TGTGCCAGTAGTATTATTTTTTCTAGGGGCTATGAAAAACTGTTTTTT. The chain carries TRBV19 and TRBJ1-4, with D possibly matching TRBD1 (5 bases). The germline V gene has CDR1 LNHDA and CDR2 SQIVND (reference sequence). V was clipped by 3 bases and J by 6 bases, with 17 bases between them. The CDR3 extends over 16 amino acids.

The CDR3 spells CASSLERLQAFF. The CDR3 nucleotides read TGTGCCAGCAGCTTAGAGCGTCTTCAAGCTTTCTTT. The rearrangement joins TRBV7-9 to TRBJ1-1; D uncertain. Trimming cost V 1 base and J 9 bases, with 9 bases left between them. The V gene's germline CDR1 is SEHNR and CDR2 FQNEAQ (reference sequence). The CDR3 runs to 12 residues.

The J gene is TRBJ1-5, the V gene TRBV7-2; D remains unclear. Trimming cost V 4 bases and J 11 bases, with 15 bases left between them. Per germline, CDR1 SGHTA and CDR2 FQGNSA. The length of the CDR3 is 13 residues. The CDR3 DNA follows: TGTGCCAGCAGCTCCGGTCCGGTTGAGGCCCAGCATTTT. It codes for CASSSGPVEAQHF. The full variable domain, completed using reference TRBV7-2 and TRBJ1-5, is GAGVSQSPSNKVTEKGKDVELRCDPISGHTALYWYRQSLGQGLEFLIYFQGNSAPDKSGLPSDRFSAERTGGSVSTLTIQRTQQEDSAVYLCASSSGPVEAQHFGDGTRLSIL.

V and J are TRBV18 and TRBJ2-3, with 11 bases matching TRBD2. Germline assignment: CDR1 KGHSH and CDR2 LQKENI. V lost 0 bases and J lost 0; bases outside the gene matches: 2. This CDR3 spans 17 amino acids. CDR3 sequence: CASSPPGLAESTDTQYF. The DNA for the CDR3 is TGTGCCAGCTCACCACCGGGACTAGCGGAGAGCACAGATACGCAGTATTTT.